This T cell receptor beta chain is from a study of blood T cell repertoires in COVID-19. The overall study: Italy, Spain and the United States were the sources of the convalescent and acute COVID-19 samples. The cDNA or gDNA used as material had been derived from T cells, B-cell-depleted T cells, or PBMCs.

The V end was cut by 3 bases, the J end by 1 base, with 8 bases between. Germline assignment: CDR1 KGHDR and CDR2 SFDVKD. CDR3 length: 15 residues. Under the authors' procedure: Estimation of nucleated cell counts relied on the amplification of reference gene primers. The repertoire was sequenced with immunoSEQ multiplex PCR; TCRdb's copy has only in-frame clones and lacks some. The D gene and trimming were derived from the DNA, and the V and J assignments and clone size from that table. The table includes fewer than 250,000 clones, roughly 90% detected once. The specimen was peripheral blood. J is TRBJ2-2 and V is TRBV24-1, with a weak D call TRBD2 (5 bases). The receptor comes from a woman aged 40 to 49 with acute or convalescent COVID-19. CDR3 residues: CATSDRAGNTGELFF. In DNA form, the CDR3 reads TGTGCCACCAGTGATAGGGCGGGGAACACCGGGGAGCTGTTTTTT.